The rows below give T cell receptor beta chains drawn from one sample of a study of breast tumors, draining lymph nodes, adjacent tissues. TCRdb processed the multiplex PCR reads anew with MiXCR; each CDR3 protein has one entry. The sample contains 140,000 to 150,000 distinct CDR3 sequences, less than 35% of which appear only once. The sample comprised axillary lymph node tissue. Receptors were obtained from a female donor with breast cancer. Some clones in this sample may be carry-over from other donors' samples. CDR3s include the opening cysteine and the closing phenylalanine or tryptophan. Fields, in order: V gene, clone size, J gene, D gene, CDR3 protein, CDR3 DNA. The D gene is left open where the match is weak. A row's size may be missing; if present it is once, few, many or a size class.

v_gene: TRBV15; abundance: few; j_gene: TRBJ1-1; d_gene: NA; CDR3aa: CATSRDRALNTEAFF; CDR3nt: TGTGCCACCAGCAGAGATCGAGCATTGAACACTGAAGCTTTCTTT
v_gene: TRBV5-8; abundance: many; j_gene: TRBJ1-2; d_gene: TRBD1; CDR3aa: CASSPGGAGNYGYTF; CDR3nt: TGTGCCAGCAGCCCAGGGGGCGCCGGTAACTATGGCTACACCTTC
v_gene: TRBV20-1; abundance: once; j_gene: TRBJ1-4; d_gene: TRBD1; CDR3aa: CSASGTGNEELFF; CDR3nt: TGCAGTGCTAGCGGGACAGGAAATGAAGAACTGTTTTTT
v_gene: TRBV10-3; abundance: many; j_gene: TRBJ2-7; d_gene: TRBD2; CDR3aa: CAITSGTSPYEQYF; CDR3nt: TGTGCCATCACCTCCGGGACTAGCCCCTACGAGCAGTACTTC
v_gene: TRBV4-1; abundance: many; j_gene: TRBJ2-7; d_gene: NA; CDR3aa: CASSQDLTYEQYF; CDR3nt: TGCGCCAGCAGCCAAGATCTCACCTACGAGCAGTACTTC
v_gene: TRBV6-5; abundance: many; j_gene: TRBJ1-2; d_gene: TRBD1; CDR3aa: CASRTGGRDYGYTF; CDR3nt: TGTGCCAGCAGAACAGGGGGCAGAGACTATGGCTACACCTTC
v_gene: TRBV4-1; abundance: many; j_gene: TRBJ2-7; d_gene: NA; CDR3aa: CASSQATGLEQYF; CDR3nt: TGCGCCAGCAGCCAGGCTACAGGGCTGGAGCAGTACTTC
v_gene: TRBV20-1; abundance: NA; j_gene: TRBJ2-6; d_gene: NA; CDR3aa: CSATQIANVLTF; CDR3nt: TGCAGTGCTACCCAGATAGCCAACGTCCTGACTTTC
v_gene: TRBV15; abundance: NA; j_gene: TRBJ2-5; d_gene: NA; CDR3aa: CATTRDIQETQYF; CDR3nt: TGTGCCACCACCCGGGACATACAAGAGACCCAGTACTTC
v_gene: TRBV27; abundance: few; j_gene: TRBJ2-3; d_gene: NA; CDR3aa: CASGDRPGTQYF; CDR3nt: TGTGCCAGCGGGGACCGGCCAGGGACGCAGTATTTT
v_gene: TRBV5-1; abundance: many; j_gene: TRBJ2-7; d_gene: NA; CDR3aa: CASSLSGGAYEQYF; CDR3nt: TGCGCCAGCAGCTTGTCGGGGGGCGCCTACGAGCAGTACTTC
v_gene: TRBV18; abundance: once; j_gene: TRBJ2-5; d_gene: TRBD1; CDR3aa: CASSPGQGAGETQYF; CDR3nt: TGTGCCAGCTCACCGGGACAGGGGGCCGGGGAGACCCAGTACTTC
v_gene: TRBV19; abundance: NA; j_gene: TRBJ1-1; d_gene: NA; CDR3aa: CASTGADTMNTEAFF; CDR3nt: TGTGCCAGTACCGGGGCCGACACTATGAACACTGAAGCTTTCTTT
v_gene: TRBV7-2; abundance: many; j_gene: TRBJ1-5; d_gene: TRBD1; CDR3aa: CASSLEGQGNNQPQHF; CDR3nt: TGTGCCAGCAGCTTAGAAGGACAGGGAAACAATCAGCCCCAGCATTTT
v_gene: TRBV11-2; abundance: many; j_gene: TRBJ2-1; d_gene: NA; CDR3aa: CASSLGPGAFSYNEQFF; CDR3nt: TGTGCCAGCAGCTTAGGTCCCGGGGCTTTCTCCTACAATGAGCAGTTCTTC
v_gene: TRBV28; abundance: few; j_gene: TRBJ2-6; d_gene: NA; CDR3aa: CASSFTTGANVLTF; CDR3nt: TGTGCCAGCAGTTTTACCACTGGGGCCAACGTCCTGACTTTC
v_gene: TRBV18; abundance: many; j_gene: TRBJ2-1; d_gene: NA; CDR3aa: CASSPDSNNEQFF; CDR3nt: TGTGCCAGCTCACCCGACAGTAACAATGAGCAGTTCTTC
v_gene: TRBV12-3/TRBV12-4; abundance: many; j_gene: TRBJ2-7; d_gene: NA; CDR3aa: CAITRGYEQYF; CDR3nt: TGTGCGATAACTCGGGGCTACGAGCAGTACTTC
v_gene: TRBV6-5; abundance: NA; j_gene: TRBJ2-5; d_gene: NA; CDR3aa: CASSHSRRAGETQYF; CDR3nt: TGTGCCAGCAGTCACTCGAGACGGGCCGGGGAGACCCAGTACTTC
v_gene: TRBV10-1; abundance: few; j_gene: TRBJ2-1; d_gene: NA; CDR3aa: CASSESGTSSNEQFF; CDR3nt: TGCGCCAGCAGTGAAAGTGGGACATCATCCAATGAGCAGTTCTTC
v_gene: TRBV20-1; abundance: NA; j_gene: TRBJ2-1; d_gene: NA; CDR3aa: CSALGLRDEQFF; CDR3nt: TGCAGTGCTTTGGGCCTCAGGGATGAGCAGTTCTTC
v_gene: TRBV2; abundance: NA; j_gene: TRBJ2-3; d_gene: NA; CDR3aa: CASSEGRGPHDTQYF; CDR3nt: TGTGCCAGCAGTGAGGGTAGGGGTCCACACGATACGCAGTATTTT
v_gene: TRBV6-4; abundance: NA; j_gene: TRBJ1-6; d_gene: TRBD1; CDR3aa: CASRDRGSPLHF; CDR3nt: TGTGCCAGCAGGGACAGGGGTTCACCCCTCCACTTT
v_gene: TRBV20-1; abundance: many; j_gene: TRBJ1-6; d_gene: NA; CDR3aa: CSATLGGVASPLHF; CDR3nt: TGCAGTGCCACCTTGGGGGGAGTTGCTTCACCCCTCCACTTT
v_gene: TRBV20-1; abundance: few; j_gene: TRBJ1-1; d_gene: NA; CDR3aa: CSASSGSTEAFF; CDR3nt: TGCAGTGCTAGCTCAGGAAGTACTGAAGCTTTCTTT
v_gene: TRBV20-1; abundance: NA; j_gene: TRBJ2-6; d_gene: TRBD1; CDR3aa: CSAWDRGAGGANVLTF; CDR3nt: TGCAGTGCCTGGGACAGGGGTGCTGGCGGGGCCAACGTCCTGACTTTC
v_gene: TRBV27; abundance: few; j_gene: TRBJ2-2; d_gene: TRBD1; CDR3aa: CASSLSIATTGGIGELFF; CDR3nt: TGTGCCAGCAGTTTATCTATCGCAACGACAGGGGGCATCGGGGAGCTGTTTTTT
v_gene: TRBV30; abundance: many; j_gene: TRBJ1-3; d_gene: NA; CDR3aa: CAWSEDGGNTIYF; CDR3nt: TGTGCCTGGAGTGAGGACGGTGGAAACACCATATATTTT